The 9 T cell receptor beta chains below come from one sample, sequenced in a study of CD8 T cells in ankylosing spondylitis. Overall study results and limits: Apparently characteristic of ankylosing spondylitis blood was a TCR beta motif (about eight highly homologous variants).

A single record per CDR3 protein comes from TCRdb applying MiXCR to the 5' RACE reads. The repertoire has some 700,000 distinct CDR3 sequences, 15% to 20% of them found once; the top ten carry around a fifth. No cognate antigen is known for these TCRs. Input material: blood, either unsorted or a sorted T cell fraction (not recorded which). The receptors were sampled from a male donor with ankylosing spondylitis.

V is TRBV5-1 and J is TRBJ2-7; D perhaps matches TRBD2 (7 bases). Trimming pared 3 bases from V and 1 base from J, leaving 14 bases between. The CDR3 is made up of 15 amino acids. Germline V gene sequence: CDR1 SGHRS, CDR2 YFSETQ. CDR3: CASSWGGRASYEQYF. For the CDR3, the DNA is TGCGCCAGCAGCTGGGGGGGGCGGGCTTCCTACGAGCAGTACTTC.

The chain joins TRBV20-1 to TRBJ2-7; TRBD2 is a possible D gene (6 bases). The germline V gene encodes CDR1 DFQATT and CDR2 SNEGSKA (reference sequence). V was shortened by 5 bases and J by 3 bases, with 14 bases between the two germline ends. The CDR3 extends over 13 amino acids. Written as DNA, the CDR3 is TGCAGTGCTCCGACCGGGACTCTCTACGAGCAGTACTTC. This translates into CSAPTGTLYEQYF.

This clonotype was picked up a small number of times. J is TRBJ2-3 and V is TRBV24-1; TRBD2 is a possible D gene (5 bases). The ends were cut back, 5 bases at V and 2 bases at J, with 13 bases in the middle. The CDR3 totals 15 residues. Germline V CDR1 and CDR2: KGHDR, SFDVKD. The DNA of the CDR3 is TGTGCCACCAGTGTCCCTCTCGACTACACAGATACGCAGTATTTT. Translating it yields CATSVPLDYTDTQYF.

V is TRBV7-2 and J is TRBJ2-2; 8 bases fit TRBD2. The V gene's germline CDR1 is SGHTA and CDR2 FQGNSA. The length of the CDR3 is 15 residues. With V trimmed by 6 bases and J by 4 bases, 7 bases remained unmatched. CDR3 protein: CASRISGAGTGELFF. The CDR3 region has the DNA TGTGCCAGCAGGATTAGCGGGGCGGGCACCGGGGAGCTGTTTTTT.

The rearrangement uses TRBV28 and TRBJ1-1; D may be TRBD1 (6 bases). The CDR3 is 15 residues long. The germline V and J ends were trimmed by 4 bases and 3 bases, with 15 bases remaining between them. Germline CDR1 reads MDHEN; CDR2 reads SYDVKM. The CDR3 is CASSYGGLKDTEAFF. In DNA, the CDR3 is TGTGCCAGCAGTTATGGGGGGCTTAAGGACACTGAAGCTTTCTTT.

The chain couples TRBV7-3 to TRBJ2-1; 10 nucleotides agree with TRBD2. The J segment lost 9 bases and the V segment lost 0 bases, leaving 5 bases of the junction unmatched. The CDR3 is 15 amino acids. Germline lookup yields CDR1 SGHTA and CDR2 FQGTGA. CDR3 loop: CASSLTAGGRGEQFF. The CDR3 coding sequence is TGTGCCAGCAGCTTAACAGCGGGGGGGCGGGGTGAGCAGTTCTTC.

The rearrangement links TRBV24-1 to TRBJ2-2; D is possibly TRBD1 (5 bases). CDR3 length: 13 amino acids. CDR1 and CDR2 from the germline V gene are KGHDR and SFDVKD. Trimming shortened V by 7 bases and J by 3 bases, and 8 bases separated the two germline ends. Written as DNA, the CDR3 is TGTGCCACCAGAGACAGTTACACCGGGGAGCTGTTTTTT. Protein: CATRDSYTGELFF.

This clonotype was found a few times. This chain links TRBV6-2 or TRBV6-3 with TRBJ2-2; perhaps TRBD1 as D (6 bases). The V end lost 2 bases, the J end lost 6 bases, and 16 bases lay between the germline ends. The CDR3 sequence is 16 residues long. Germline CDR1 reads MNHEY; CDR2 reads SVGEGT. As DNA, the CDR3 is TGTGCCAGCAGTTACGGGGGCTTCCCGGGGTCCGGGGAGCTGTTTTTT. Encoded protein: CASSYGGFPGSGELFF.

This clonotype was counted only a few times. The V and J genes are TRBV4-2 and TRBJ2-1, with D possibly matching TRBD2 (6 bases). Trimming shortened V by 0 bases and J by 9 bases, and 21 bases separated the two germline ends. Germline CDR1 reads LGHNA; CDR2 reads YNFKEQ. CDR3 length equals 17 residues. DNA for the CDR3: TGTGCCAGCAGCCAAGATCGGGGAACGGGAGTAGGAGGTGAGCAGTTCTTC. Amino acid sequence: CASSQDRGTGVGGEQFF.